This is a list of T cell receptor beta chains from one sample in a study of cytomegalovirus exposure and HLA in healthy donors. The protocol was immunoSEQ multiplex PCR, while the TCRdb copy is restricted to in-frame clones and leaves out a portion. The data hold approximately 150,000 clones, with around 90% observed a single time. Sequenced input: PBMCs. The source is a man aged 18 to 29 in good health and CMV-seropositive. Both conserved end residues are part of each CDR3. Fields, in order: J gene, D gene, V gene, clone size, CDR3 protein, CDR3 DNA. A D gene is named only where the DNA matches it firmly. The listing skips clone size in some rows; elsewhere it reads once, few, many or a size class.

j_gene: TRBJ1-2
d_gene: .
v_gene: TRBV5-4
abundance: .
CDR3aa: CASSPGGGSYGYTF
CDR3nt: TGTGCCAGCAGCCCGGGGGGAGGTTCCTATGGCTACACCTTC

j_gene: TRBJ2-7
d_gene: TRBD1
v_gene: TRBV19
abundance: .
CDR3aa: CASSLTGVVSYEQYF
CDR3nt: TGTGCCAGTAGTCTAACAGGGGTTGTGTCCTACGAGCAGTACTTC

j_gene: TRBJ1-4
d_gene: TRBD1
v_gene: TRBV5-4
abundance: .
CDR3aa: CASSSGGTGVPFF
CDR3nt: TGTGCCAGCAGCTCGGGGGGGACAGGGGTACCGTTTTTT

j_gene: TRBJ1-4
d_gene: TRBD1
v_gene: TRBV2
abundance: .
CDR3aa: CASTRDSSTNEKLFF
CDR3nt: TGTGCCAGCACCCGGGACAGTTCAACTAATGAAAAACTGTTTTTT

j_gene: TRBJ2-7
d_gene: TRBD1
v_gene: TRBV10-3
abundance: once
CDR3aa: CAISESTGPYEQYF
CDR3nt: TGTGCCATCAGTGAGTCGACAGGGCCCTACGAGCAGTACTTC

j_gene: TRBJ1-1
d_gene: TRBD1
v_gene: TRBV2
abundance: .
CDR3aa: CASTQQGVRTEAFF
CDR3nt: TGTGCCAGCACCCAACAGGGGGTTAGAACTGAAGCTTTCTTT

j_gene: TRBJ2-7
d_gene: TRBD2
v_gene: TRBV6-1
abundance: .
CDR3aa: CASSVLSGGLFEQYF
CDR3nt: TGTGCCAGCAGTGTTCTTTCGGGGGGACTGTTCGAGCAGTACTTC

j_gene: TRBJ1-1
d_gene: TRBD1
v_gene: TRBV9
abundance: .
CDR3aa: CASRPTGAANTEAFF
CDR3nt: TGTGCCAGCAGACCCACAGGGGCGGCGAACACTGAAGCTTTCTTT

j_gene: TRBJ1-2
d_gene: .
v_gene: TRBV5-6
abundance: .
CDR3aa: CASSYGGAYGYTF
CDR3nt: TGTGCCAGCAGCTACGGAGGAGCCTATGGCTACACCTTC

j_gene: TRBJ1-1
d_gene: .
v_gene: TRBV29-1
abundance: .
CDR3aa: CSVEDRQRAEAFF
CDR3nt: TGCAGCGTTGAAGACCGACAGCGCGCTGAAGCTTTCTTT

j_gene: TRBJ2-5
d_gene: TRBD1
v_gene: TRBV7-7
abundance: .
CDR3aa: CASSPRTGWQETQYF
CDR3nt: TGTGCCAGCAGCCCTCGGACAGGGTGGCAAGAGACCCAGTACTTC

j_gene: TRBJ1-2
d_gene: TRBD1
v_gene: TRBV18
abundance: .
CDR3aa: CASSPLGTGAHEAQGYTF
CDR3nt: TGTGCCAGCTCACCACTAGGGACAGGGGCACACGAAGCACAAGGCTACACCTTC

j_gene: TRBJ2-1
d_gene: .
v_gene: TRBV7-2
abundance: few
CDR3aa: CASSLGPATEQFF
CDR3nt: TGTGCCAGCAGCTTAGGGCCCGCAACTGAGCAGTTCTTC

j_gene: TRBJ1-1
d_gene: .
v_gene: TRBV10-3
abundance: .
CDR3aa: CAIKAGDTEAFF
CDR3nt: TGTGCCATCAAAGCGGGGGACACTGAAGCTTTCTTT

j_gene: TRBJ2-3
d_gene: TRBD2
v_gene: TRBV15
abundance: .
CDR3aa: CATSRTLAGGSDTQYF
CDR3nt: TGTGCCACCAGCAGGACACTAGCGGGAGGCTCAGATACGCAGTATTTT

j_gene: TRBJ2-7
d_gene: TRBD1
v_gene: TRBV10-3
abundance: .
CDR3aa: CAISPQDRGQYF
CDR3nt: TGTGCCATCAGTCCCCAGGACAGGGGACAGTACTTC

j_gene: TRBJ1-5
d_gene: TRBD1
v_gene: TRBV28
abundance: once
CDR3aa: CASSLENRGLNQPQHF
CDR3nt: TGTGCCAGCAGTTTAGAGAACAGGGGGCTCAACCAGCCCCAGCATTTT

j_gene: TRBJ2-2
d_gene: .
v_gene: TRBV4-1
abundance: .
CDR3aa: CASSQDTNGVRTGELFF
CDR3nt: TGCGCCAGCAGCCAAGATACGAACGGGGTAAGGACCGGGGAGCTGTTTTTT

j_gene: TRBJ1-1
d_gene: TRBD1
v_gene: TRBV4-1
abundance: .
CDR3aa: CASSRLQGSTEAFF
CDR3nt: TGCGCCAGCAGCCGGCTACAGGGGAGCACTGAAGCTTTCTTT

j_gene: TRBJ2-5
d_gene: TRBD2
v_gene: TRBV28
abundance: .
CDR3aa: CASLNAVGGWTQYF
CDR3nt: TGTGCCAGCCTTAATGCCGTGGGAGGGTGGACCCAGTACTTC

j_gene: TRBJ1-1
d_gene: .
v_gene: TRBV29-1
abundance: .
CDR3aa: CSVELQVGTEAFF
CDR3nt: TGCAGCGTTGAACTCCAGGTGGGCACTGAAGCTTTCTTT

j_gene: TRBJ2-2
d_gene: .
v_gene: TRBV6-1
abundance: .
CDR3aa: CASSESRTAFAGELFF
CDR3nt: TGTGCCAGCAGTGAATCAAGGACAGCCTTTGCCGGGGAGCTGTTTTTT

j_gene: TRBJ1-2
d_gene: TRBD1
v_gene: TRBV6-5
abundance: .
CDR3aa: CASSYRHRGGRGYTF
CDR3nt: TGTGCCAGCAGTTACAGACACAGGGGCGGGAGGGGCTACACCTTC

j_gene: TRBJ1-5
d_gene: TRBD1
v_gene: TRBV10-3
abundance: .
CDR3aa: CAIRGDRDGQPQHF
CDR3nt: TGTGCCATCAGGGGGGACAGGGATGGTCAGCCCCAGCATTTT

j_gene: TRBJ1-6
d_gene: .
v_gene: TRBV6-6
abundance: .
CDR3aa: CASSSGAGIHSPLHF
CDR3nt: TGTGCCAGCAGTTCCGGGGCGGGGATCCACTCACCCCTCCACTTT

j_gene: TRBJ1-1
d_gene: .
v_gene: TRBV5-1
abundance: .
CDR3aa: CASSLWREGDSTEAFF
CDR3nt: TGCGCCAGCAGCTTGTGGAGAGAGGGAGATAGCACTGAAGCTTTCTTT

j_gene: TRBJ2-1
d_gene: .
v_gene: TRBV5-6
abundance: .
CDR3aa: CASSLAGDEQFF
CDR3nt: TGTGCCAGCAGCTTGGCAGGGGATGAGCAGTTCTTC

j_gene: TRBJ2-7
d_gene: .
v_gene: TRBV5-1
abundance: .
CDR3aa: CASSLYESFVEQYF
CDR3nt: TGCGCCAGCAGCTTGTATGAGAGCTTTGTCGAGCAGTACTTC

j_gene: TRBJ2-7
d_gene: TRBD1
v_gene: TRBV5-4
abundance: .
CDR3aa: CASSLRTGDEQYF
CDR3nt: TGTGCCAGCAGCTTGAGGACAGGGGACGAGCAGTACTTC

j_gene: TRBJ2-1
d_gene: TRBD1
v_gene: TRBV5-4
abundance: .
CDR3aa: CASSLPASGGAYNEQFF
CDR3nt: TGTGCCAGCAGCTTGCCAGCCTCAGGGGGCGCTTACAATGAGCAGTTCTTC

j_gene: TRBJ2-5
d_gene: .
v_gene: TRBV4-2
abundance: .
CDR3aa: CASNPGPQGGETQYF
CDR3nt: TGTGCCAGCAACCCGGGCCCCCAGGGAGGAGAGACCCAGTACTTC